This entry concerns a single T cell receptor (beta chain). Its antigen is as yet unknown. Its ends do not fully match the called genes, so a read error is possible. The entry originates in a study of tumor and adjacent non-tumor tissue in lung cancer. Study results and caveats: Tumor tissue had significantly higher TCR diversity than normal lung.

No cell sorting was done before RNA was extracted from the tissue. More than 3 cm separated this lung sample from the edge of the tumor. TCRbeta libraries were built with three rounds of nested PCR, modified from ARM-PCR. TCRdb reprocessed the multiplex PCR reads via MiXCR and lists one record per CDR3 protein. In the table there are some 100,000 distinct CDR3 sequences, roughly 60% of which are singletons. The clonotype originates from a man aged 25 to 45 with non-small cell lung cancer. The sample consisted of distant non-tumor lung tissue.

CDR3 residues: CSARDPGKDYMNTEAFF. CDR3 nucleotides: TGCAGTGCTAGAGATCCAGGCAAGGATTACATGAACACCGAAGCTTTCTTT. The V gene is TRBV20-1, the J gene TRBJ1-1; D gene uncertain. CDR3 size: 17 residues. The germline V gene has CDR1 DFQATT and CDR2 SNEGSKA (reference sequence).